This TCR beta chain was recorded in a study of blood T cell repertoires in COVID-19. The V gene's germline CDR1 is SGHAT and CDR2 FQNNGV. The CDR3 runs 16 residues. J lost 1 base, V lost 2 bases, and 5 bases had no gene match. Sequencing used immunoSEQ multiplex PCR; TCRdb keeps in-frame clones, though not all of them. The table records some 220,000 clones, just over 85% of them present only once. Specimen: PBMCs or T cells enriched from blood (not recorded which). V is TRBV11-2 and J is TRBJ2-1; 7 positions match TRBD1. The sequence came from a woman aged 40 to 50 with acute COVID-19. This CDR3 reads CASSLKGAWSYNEQFF. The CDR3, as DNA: TGTGCCAGCAGCTTAAAGGGGGCATGGTCCTACAATGAGCAGTTCTTC.